This T cell receptor beta chain stems from a study of blood T cell repertoires in COVID-19. The overall study: Acute-phase and convalescent COVID-19 samples originated in the United States, Italy and Spain. T cells, B-cell-depleted T cells, or PBMCs supplied cDNA or gDNA.

Source study methods: Quantification of nucleated cells was approximated via reference gene primer amplification. TCRdb's table, derived via immunoSEQ multiplex PCR, lists solely in-frame clones and lacks some. The D gene and trimming were derived from the DNA, and the V and J assignments and clone size from that table. The sample holds about 47,000 clones, around 83% seen once. Germline V gene sequence: CDR1 SNHLY, CDR2 FYNNEI. The CDR3 totals 15 residues. Deletions cut 4 bases from V and 3 bases from J, with 14 bases between. The TCR originated in a man in his 60s with active COVID-19. The sample was peripheral blood. The chain couples TRBV2 to TRBJ2-3, with D tentatively TRBD2 (6 bases). CDR3 protein: CASSGRGLATDTQYF. The CDR3, as DNA: TGTGCCAGCAGTGGGCGGGGCCTAGCAACAGATACGCAGTATTTT.